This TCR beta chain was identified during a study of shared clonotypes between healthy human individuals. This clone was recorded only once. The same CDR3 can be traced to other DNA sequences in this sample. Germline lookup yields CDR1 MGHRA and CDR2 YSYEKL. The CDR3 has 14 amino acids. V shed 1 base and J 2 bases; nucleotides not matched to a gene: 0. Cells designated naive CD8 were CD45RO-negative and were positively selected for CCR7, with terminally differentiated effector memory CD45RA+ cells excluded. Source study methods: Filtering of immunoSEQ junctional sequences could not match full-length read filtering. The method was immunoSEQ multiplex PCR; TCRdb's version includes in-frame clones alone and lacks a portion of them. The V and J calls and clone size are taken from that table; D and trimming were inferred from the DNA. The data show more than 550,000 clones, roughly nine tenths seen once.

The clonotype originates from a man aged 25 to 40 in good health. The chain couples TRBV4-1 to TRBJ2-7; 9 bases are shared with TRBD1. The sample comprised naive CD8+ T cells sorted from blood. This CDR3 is CASSQGDRAYEQYF. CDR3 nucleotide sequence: TGCGCCAGCAGCCAAGGGGACAGGGCCTACGAGCAGTACTTC.